This paragraph covers one TCR beta chain sequence. TCRdb called the 5' RACE reads again in MiXCR, with one record for every CDR3 protein. There are 55,000 to 80,000 distinct CDR3 sequences in the sample; around a fifth occur only once, and just under 3% lies in the top ten. This CDR3 is 16 amino acids long. J lost 10 bases, V lost 5 bases, and 15 bases had no gene match. Per the germline V gene, CDR1 is SGHAT and CDR2 is FQNNGV. This clonotype was sampled from a female donor with breast cancer. Sequencing used memory CD4+ T cells sorted from a lymph node. As for subset: memory CD4+ T cells, CD4+CD45RO+CD25-. The V and J genes are TRBV11-2 and TRBJ2-1, with TRBD1 identical over 9 bases. In DNA form, the CDR3 reads TGTGCCAGCAGCGCCGACAGGGGGGTATTCGGAACGGAGCAGTTCTTC. Translation: CASSADRGVFGTEQFF.